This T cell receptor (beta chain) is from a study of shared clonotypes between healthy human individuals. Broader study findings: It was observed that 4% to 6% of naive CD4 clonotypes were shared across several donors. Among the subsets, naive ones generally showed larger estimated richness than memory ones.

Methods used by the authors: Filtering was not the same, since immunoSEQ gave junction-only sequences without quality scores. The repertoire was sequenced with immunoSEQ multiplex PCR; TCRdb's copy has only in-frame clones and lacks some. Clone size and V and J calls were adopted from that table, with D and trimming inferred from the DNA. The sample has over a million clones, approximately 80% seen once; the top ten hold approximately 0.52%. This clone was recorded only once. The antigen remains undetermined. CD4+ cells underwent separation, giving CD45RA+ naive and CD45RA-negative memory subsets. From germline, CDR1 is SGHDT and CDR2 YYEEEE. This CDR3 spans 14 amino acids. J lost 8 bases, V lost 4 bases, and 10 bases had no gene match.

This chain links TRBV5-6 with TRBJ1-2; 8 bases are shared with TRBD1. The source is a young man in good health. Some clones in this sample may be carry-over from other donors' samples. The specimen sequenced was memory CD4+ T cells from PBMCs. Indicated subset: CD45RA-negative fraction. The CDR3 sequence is CASSTLRTGRGYTF. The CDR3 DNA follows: TGTGCCAGCAGCACTCTCCGGACAGGGCGCGGCTACACCTTC.